What follows are 14 T cell receptor beta chains derived from one specimen sequenced in a study of beta chain features in type 1 diabetes. Every isolated RNA sample was fully reverse transcribed, so sequencing captured expressed TCRB transcripts. Sequencing used immunoSEQ multiplex PCR; TCRdb keeps in-frame clones, though not all of them. The data show over 150,000 clones, with around 13% seen just once and approximately 0.62% held by the top ten. What was sequenced was central memory CD4+ T cells from blood. Receptors were obtained from a woman aged 18-35 years in good health.

This chain uses TRBV7-9 with TRBJ1-3; possible D gene TRBD1, 6 bases. Per germline, CDR1 SEHNR and CDR2 FQNEAQ (reference sequence). Trimming removed 4 bases at V and 3 bases at J, with 13 bases between. CDR3 length equals 15 residues. Here the CDR3 DNA reads TGTGCCAGCAGCTCCTCTTTAGGGGGTGGAAACACCATATATTTT. It is translated as CASSSSLGGGNTIYF. The complete variable domain, with remaining parts taken from reference TRBV7-9 and TRBJ1-3, reads DTGVSQNPRHKITKRGQNVTFRCDPISEHNRLYWYRQTLGQGPEFLTYFQNEAQLEKSRLLSDRFSAERPKGSFSTLEIQRTEQGDSAMYLCASSSSLGGGNTIYFGEGSWLTVV.

The chain has TRBV4-3 and TRBJ1-3; D possibly corresponds to TRBD1 (5 bases). Deletions cut 3 bases from V and 8 bases from J, with 20 bases between. CDR3 length: 16 amino acids. Germline lookup yields CDR1 LGHNA and CDR2 YSLEER. CDR3 DNA sequence: TGCGCCAGCAGCCAGTTACCCGGGGGTACAGCGGACACCATATATTTT. It is translated as CASSQLPGGTADTIYF.

In its sample, this clone was seen a few times. This rearrangement joins TRBV5-1 to TRBJ1-2; perhaps TRBD1 as D (6 bases). This CDR3 comprises 13 residues. CDR1 is SGHRS, CDR2 YFSETQ, per germline. With 1 base removed from V and 6 bases from J, the gap between germline ends came to 10 bases. The CDR3 sequence: CASSLTGTNGYTF. The CDR3 region has the DNA TGCGCCAGCAGCTTGACAGGGACCAATGGCTACACCTTC. The full variable domain, with the rest looked up from reference TRBV5-1 and TRBJ1-2, is KAGVTQTPRYLIKTRGQQVTLSCSPISGHRSVSWYQQTPGQGLQFLFEYFSETQRNKGNFPGRFSGRQFSNSRSEMNVSTLELGDSALYLCASSLTGTNGYTFGSGTRLTVV.

The V gene is TRBV11-3, the J gene TRBJ2-3, with 10 positions matching TRBD1. The junction had 5 bases not matched to a gene; V was cut back by 8 bases and J by 3 bases. CDR3 size: 14 residues. In germline, CDR1 is SGHNT, CDR2 YENEEA. The CDR3: CASHRTGGTDTQYF. The CDR3 region has the DNA TGTGCCAGCCACAGGACAGGGGGGACAGATACGCAGTATTTT.

This chain links TRBV28 with TRBJ2-1, with D perhaps TRBD2 (6 bases). Germline-derived CDR1 and CDR2 are MDHEN and SYDVKM. With 6 bases removed from V and 6 bases from J, the gap between germline ends came to 18 bases. The CDR3 is 15 amino acids. CDR3 DNA sequence: TGTGCCAGCAGCCCCTCCCGACTAGTTGTCAATGAGCAGTTCTTC. It is translated as CASSPSRLVVNEQFF.

This clone turned up a few times. The chain uses TRBV6-6 and TRBJ2-5, with 12 bases lining up with TRBD2. The CDR3 is made up of 16 amino acids. The V gene end was trimmed by 4 bases and the J gene end by 2 bases; junction bases not matched to a gene: 5. From germline, CDR1 is MNHNY and CDR2 SVGAGI (reference sequence). DNA for the CDR3: TGTGCCAGCAGTTCCTCTAGCGGGAGGGGGCAAGAGACCCAGTACTTC. Residues: CASSSSSGRGQETQYF.

The gene calls are TRBV29-1 and TRBJ2-3; D may be TRBD1 (5 bases). Germline CDR1 and CDR2: SQVTM and ANQGSEA. The CDR3 sequence is 13 residues long. V was pared by 8 bases and J by 6 bases, with 18 bases between. The CDR3 DNA reads as TGCAGCATCCGGACATCCGGCAGGGATACGCAGTATTTT. This codes for CSIRTSGRDTQYF.

This clone was seen more than once but under ten times. This sequence joins TRBV4-3 and TRBJ1-4; TRBD1 aligns across 7 bases. There are 16 residues in the CDR3. Germline V gene lookup returns CDR1 LGHNA and CDR2 YSLEER. V was clipped by 4 bases and J by 0 bases; unmatched bases: 5. The CDR3 spells CASSRLQGATNEKLFF. The CDR3 bases are TGCGCCAGCAGCCGTCTCCAGGGGGCAACTAATGAAAAACTGTTTTTT.

This clone was counted between two and nine times. The chain carries TRBV28 and TRBJ2-1; 7 positions agree with TRBD2. Germline CDR1 is MDHEN and CDR2 is SYDVKM. Trimming at V came to 3 bases and at J to 8 bases, leaving 7 bases not matched to a gene. The CDR3 is made up of 14 amino acids. CDR3 amino acids: CASSFAGVRHEQFF. In DNA, the CDR3 is TGTGCCAGCAGTTTCGCGGGAGTAAGGCATGAGCAGTTCTTC. Together with reference TRBV28 and TRBJ2-1, the CDR3 gives the full variable domain: DVKVTQSSRYLVKRTGEKVFLECVQDMDHENMFWYRQDPGLGLRLIYFSYDVKMKEKGDIPEGYSVSREKKERFSLILESASTNQTSMYLCASSFAGVRHEQFFGPGTRLTVL.

This clone was seen a handful of times. This chain uses TRBV29-1 with TRBJ1-5, with 12 bases aligning to TRBD1. The CDR3 spans 15 residues. The V gene end was trimmed by 5 bases and the J gene end by 5 bases; junction bases not matched to a gene: 7. Germline assignment: CDR1 SQVTM and CDR2 ANQGSEA. CDR3 DNA: TGCAGCGTTCAGTGGGGGACAGGGGGCGATCAGCCCCAGCATTTT. This sequence encodes CSVQWGTGGDQPQHF. The full variable domain, completed using reference TRBV29-1 and TRBJ1-5, is SAVISQKPSRDICQRGTSLTIQCQVDSQVTMMFWYRQQPGQSLTLIATANQGSEATYESGFVIDKFPISRPNLTFSTLTVSNMSPEDSSIYLCSVQWGTGGDQPQHFGDGTRLSIL.

The chain uses TRBV9 and TRBJ2-5, with TRBD2 as a possible D gene (6 bases). CDR1 and CDR2 from the germline V gene are SGDLS and YYNGEE. CDR3 length: 14 residues. V gave up 3 bases and J gave up 4 bases, with 13 bases separating them. The CDR3 DNA is TGTGCCAGCAGCGGGGGAGGAGTGGTAGAGACCCAGTACTTC. The encoded protein is CASSGGGVVETQYF.

This clone was recorded a few times. This chain uses TRBV5-4 with TRBJ1-2; no reliable D call. This CDR3 comprises 12 residues. CDR1 SGHNT and CDR2 YYREEE come from the germline V gene (reference sequence). The V end was cut by 3 bases, the J end by 5 bases, with 8 bases between. The CDR3 protein is CASSYDGYGYTF. DNA for the CDR3: TGTGCCAGCAGCTACGACGGGTATGGCTACACCTTC.

This clone was seen a few times. This chain uses TRBV27 with TRBJ2-5; a possible D gene is TRBD2 (6 bases). The CDR3 contains 14 residues. V was clipped by 6 bases and J by 5 bases, with 16 bases between them. Germline V gene sequence: CDR1 MNHEY, CDR2 SMNVEV (reference sequence). CDR3 coding DNA: TGTGCCAGCAGCCAGGGTTATGGAGGGGAGACCCAGTACTTC. It specifies CASSQGYGGETQYF.

This clone appeared many times. The V gene is TRBV7-9, the J gene TRBJ1-1; D remains ambiguous. The length of the CDR3 is 14 residues. Trimming pared 1 base from V and 1 base from J, leaving 7 bases between. Germline CDR1 SEHNR, CDR2 FQNEAQ (reference sequence). Written as DNA, the CDR3 is TGTGCCAGCAGCTTAGGAGCGGGGAACACTGAAGCTTTCTTT. Encoded protein: CASSLGAGNTEAFF.